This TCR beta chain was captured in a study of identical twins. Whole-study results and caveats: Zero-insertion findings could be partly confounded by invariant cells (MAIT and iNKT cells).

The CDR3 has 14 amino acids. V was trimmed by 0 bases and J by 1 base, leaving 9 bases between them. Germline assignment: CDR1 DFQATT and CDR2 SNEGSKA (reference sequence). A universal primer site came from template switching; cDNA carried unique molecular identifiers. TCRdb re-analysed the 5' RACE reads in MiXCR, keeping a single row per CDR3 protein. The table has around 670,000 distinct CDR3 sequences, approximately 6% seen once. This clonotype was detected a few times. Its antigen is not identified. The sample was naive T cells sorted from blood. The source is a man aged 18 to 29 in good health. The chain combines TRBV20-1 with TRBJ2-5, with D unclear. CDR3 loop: CSARDRILQETQYF. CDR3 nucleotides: TGCAGTGCTAGAGACCGAATACTCCAAGAGACCCAGTACTTC.